A selection of T cell receptor beta chains follows, all from one sample in a study of OX40 agonist ivuxolimab in advanced cancers. Clones were sequenced by immunoSEQ multiplex PCR, and TCRdb holds only the in-frame ones, with some missing. Among approximately 65,000 clones listed, roughly 87% were seen once. Sequenced material: CD4+ or CD8+ T cells sorted from blood, taken in a trial of the OX40 agonist ivuxolimab. These receptors were taken from an adult with an advanced solid tumor such as melanoma, head and neck, liver or kidney cancer. Both conserved end residues are part of each CDR3. The D gene is left open where the match is weak. Part of the rows lack a size; the others show once, few, many or a class for expanded clones.

clone size: -
D gene: -
V gene: TRBV6-5
J gene: TRBJ1-2
CDR3 protein: CASSYSGSNGYTF
CDR3 DNA: TGTGCCAGCAGTTACTCAGGAAGTAATGGCTACACCTTC

clone size: once
D gene: TRBD2
V gene: TRBV7-8
J gene: TRBJ2-2
CDR3 protein: CASSPLASGGAPGELFF
CDR3 DNA: TGTGCCAGCAGCCCACTCGCTAGCGGGGGGGCCCCCGGGGAGCTGTTTTTT

clone size: -
D gene: -
V gene: TRBV5-1
J gene: TRBJ2-3
CDR3 protein: CASSESTDTQYF
CDR3 DNA: TGCGCCAGCAGTGAAAGCACAGATACGCAGTATTTT

clone size: -
D gene: -
V gene: TRBV5-1
J gene: TRBJ1-4
CDR3 protein: CASSLGQVSVETLFF
CDR3 DNA: TGCGCCAGCAGCTTGGGTCAGGTGTCGGTTGAAACACTGTTTTTT

clone size: once
D gene: -
V gene: TRBV7-9
J gene: TRBJ2-7
CDR3 protein: CASSSWGSLDEQYF
CDR3 DNA: TGTGCCAGCAGCTCTTGGGGTAGTTTGGACGAGCAGTACTTC

clone size: -
D gene: -
V gene: TRBV2
J gene: TRBJ2-3
CDR3 protein: CASRPTVQSTDTQYF
CDR3 DNA: TGTGCCAGCAGACCAACGGTCCAAAGCACAGATACGCAGTATTTT

clone size: -
D gene: -
V gene: TRBV4-2
J gene: TRBJ2-3
CDR3 protein: CASSQSGRDTQYF
CDR3 DNA: TGTGCCAGCAGCCAATCTGGGCGAGATACGCAGTATTTT

clone size: -
D gene: -
V gene: TRBV5-1
J gene: TRBJ2-5
CDR3 protein: CASSFSPRQETQYF
CDR3 DNA: TGCGCCAGCAGCTTTTCGCCCCGTCAAGAGACCCAGTACTTC

clone size: -
D gene: TRBD2
V gene: TRBV19
J gene: TRBJ2-7
CDR3 protein: CATREGNSYEQYF
CDR3 DNA: TGTGCCACCAGGGAGGGGAACTCCTACGAGCAGTACTTC

clone size: -
D gene: -
V gene: TRBV6-5
J gene: TRBJ1-2
CDR3 protein: CASSEFGGNYGYTF
CDR3 DNA: TGTGCCAGCAGTGAATTCGGAGGGAACTATGGCTACACCTTC

clone size: -
D gene: TRBD1
V gene: TRBV7-7
J gene: TRBJ2-1
CDR3 protein: CASSLVGTGENEQFF
CDR3 DNA: TGTGCCAGCAGCTTGGTGGGGACAGGGGAAAATGAGCAGTTCTTC

clone size: -
D gene: -
V gene: TRBV6-6
J gene: TRBJ1-2
CDR3 protein: CASSYSMRQEGGYTF
CDR3 DNA: TGTGCCAGCAGTTACTCGATGCGCCAGGAGGGCGGCTACACCTTC

clone size: -
D gene: TRBD2
V gene: TRBV4-2
J gene: TRBJ2-7
CDR3 protein: CASSQGRLAGLSYEQYF
CDR3 DNA: TGTGCCAGCAGCCAAGGTCGGCTAGCGGGTCTTTCCTACGAGCAGTACTTC

clone size: -
D gene: -
V gene: TRBV6-1
J gene: TRBJ1-3
CDR3 protein: CASSETILVGNTIYF
CDR3 DNA: TGTGCCAGCAGTGAAACTATCCTTGTGGGAAACACCATATATTTT

clone size: -
D gene: -
V gene: TRBV6-5
J gene: TRBJ2-3
CDR3 protein: CASTGRITDTQYF
CDR3 DNA: TGTGCCAGCACAGGACGGATCACAGATACGCAGTATTTT

clone size: -
D gene: -
V gene: TRBV19
J gene: TRBJ2-2
CDR3 protein: CASRDRLRTGELFF
CDR3 DNA: TGTGCCAGTAGAGACAGGTTGCGGACCGGGGAGCTGTTTTTT

clone size: -
D gene: TRBD2
V gene: TRBV19
J gene: TRBJ2-1
CDR3 protein: CASSIGSSGGYNEQFF
CDR3 DNA: TGTGCCAGTAGTATAGGGAGTAGCGGGGGGTACAATGAGCAGTTCTTC

clone size: -
D gene: -
V gene: TRBV7-3
J gene: TRBJ2-1
CDR3 protein: CASSLPAGPKFF
CDR3 DNA: TGTGCCAGCAGCCTTCCGGCGGGTCCAAAGTTCTTC

clone size: -
D gene: TRBD1
V gene: TRBV29-1
J gene: TRBJ1-1
CDR3 protein: CSVVGQLNTEAFF
CDR3 DNA: TGCAGCGTTGTGGGACAGTTGAACACTGAAGCTTTCTTT

clone size: -
D gene: -
V gene: TRBV5-4
J gene: TRBJ1-1
CDR3 protein: CASSVGGGRVSMNTEAFF
CDR3 DNA: TGTGCCAGCAGCGTGGGGGGGGGCAGAGTTTCCATGAACACTGAAGCTTTCTTT

clone size: -
D gene: -
V gene: TRBV13
J gene: TRBJ2-3
CDR3 protein: CASSSGVQDTQYF
CDR3 DNA: TGTGCCAGCAGCTCCGGGGTGCAGGATACGCAGTATTTT

clone size: few
D gene: -
V gene: TRBV7-2
J gene: TRBJ1-5
CDR3 protein: CASSKGDQPQHF
CDR3 DNA: TGTGCCAGCAGCAAGGGGGATCAGCCCCAGCATTTT

clone size: few
D gene: -
V gene: TRBV7-8
J gene: TRBJ1-2
CDR3 protein: CASSQARVAGYGYTF
CDR3 DNA: TGTGCCAGCAGCCAGGCGAGGGTAGCAGGCTATGGCTACACCTTC

clone size: -
D gene: -
V gene: TRBV19
J gene: TRBJ1-2
CDR3 protein: CASREGGPYGYTF
CDR3 DNA: TGTGCCAGTAGGGAAGGGGGACCCTATGGCTACACCTTC

clone size: -
D gene: TRBD2
V gene: TRBV19
J gene: TRBJ2-4
CDR3 protein: CASSIVGSGGDLAKNIQYF
CDR3 DNA: TGTGCCAGTAGTATAGTAGGTAGCGGGGGGGACCTAGCCAAAAACATTCAGTACTTC

clone size: -
D gene: TRBD1
V gene: TRBV27
J gene: TRBJ1-5
CDR3 protein: CASSSGQVKNQPQHF
CDR3 DNA: TGTGCCAGCAGTTCGGGACAGGTTAAAAATCAGCCCCAGCATTTT

clone size: -
D gene: -
V gene: TRBV7-6
J gene: TRBJ2-3
CDR3 protein: CASSLGSLGTQYF
CDR3 DNA: TGTGCCAGCAGCTTAGGGTCCCTAGGAACGCAGTATTTT

clone size: -
D gene: TRBD1
V gene: TRBV25-1
J gene: TRBJ1-2
CDR3 protein: CASSEYNPGQGLQYGYTF
CDR3 DNA: TGTGCCAGCAGTGAATATAACCCCGGACAGGGGCTTCAGTATGGCTACACCTTC

clone size: once
D gene: -
V gene: TRBV10-3
J gene: TRBJ2-1
CDR3 protein: CATAGGVPPEQFF
CDR3 DNA: TGTGCCACGGCAGGGGGGGTTCCCCCTGAGCAGTTCTTC

clone size: once
D gene: -
V gene: TRBV6-5
J gene: TRBJ2-1
CDR3 protein: CASSYSSGLGYNEQFF
CDR3 DNA: TGTGCCAGCAGTTACTCGAGCGGCCTGGGATACAATGAGCAGTTCTTC

clone size: -
D gene: -
V gene: TRBV18
J gene: TRBJ1-4
CDR3 protein: CASSPGAGREKLFF
CDR3 DNA: TGTGCCAGCTCACCAGGGGCAGGGCGGGAAAAACTGTTTTTT

clone size: few
D gene: -
V gene: TRBV18
J gene: TRBJ2-6
CDR3 protein: CASSPGTAEPSGANVLTF
CDR3 DNA: TGTGCCAGCTCGCCTGGGACGGCGGAACCCTCTGGGGCCAACGTCCTGACTTTC

clone size: -
D gene: -
V gene: TRBV27
J gene: TRBJ2-3
CDR3 protein: CAGSSPSTPSTDTQYF
CDR3 DNA: TGTGCCGGCAGTTCGCCGAGTACGCCCAGCACAGATACGCAGTATTTT

clone size: -
D gene: TRBD2
V gene: TRBV5-4
J gene: TRBJ2-2
CDR3 protein: CASSPSGVRTGELFF
CDR3 DNA: TGTGCCAGCAGCCCTAGCGGGGTGAGGACCGGGGAGCTGTTTTTT

clone size: -
D gene: -
V gene: TRBV27
J gene: TRBJ1-4
CDR3 protein: CASRGLGEKNEKLFF
CDR3 DNA: TGTGCCAGCAGGGGTTTGGGGGAAAAAAATGAAAAACTGTTTTTT

clone size: -
D gene: -
V gene: TRBV5-6
J gene: TRBJ2-7
CDR3 protein: CASSLATTYEQYF
CDR3 DNA: TGTGCCAGCAGCTTGGCCACTACCTACGAGCAGTACTTC

clone size: -
D gene: TRBD2
V gene: TRBV5-4
J gene: TRBJ2-5
CDR3 protein: CASSLGGGERQETQYF
CDR3 DNA: TGTGCCAGCAGCTTGGGCGGGGGGGAGAGACAAGAGACCCAGTACTTC

clone size: -
D gene: -
V gene: TRBV25-1
J gene: TRBJ1-1
CDR3 protein: CASSPGQGTEAFF
CDR3 DNA: TGTGCCAGCAGCCCGGGACAAGGCACTGAAGCTTTCTTT

clone size: -
D gene: -
V gene: TRBV7-6
J gene: TRBJ2-2
CDR3 protein: CASSYRATGELFF
CDR3 DNA: TGTGCCAGCAGCTACCGAGCCACCGGGGAGCTGTTTTTT

clone size: few
D gene: -
V gene: TRBV7-3
J gene: TRBJ2-6
CDR3 protein: CASSLPGDSPVLTF
CDR3 DNA: TGTGCCAGCAGCTTACCCGGGGATTCTCCCGTCCTGACTTTC

clone size: -
D gene: TRBD2
V gene: TRBV2
J gene: TRBJ2-5
CDR3 protein: CASSVARGGRETQYF
CDR3 DNA: TGTGCCAGCAGTGTTGCGCGGGGGGGCAGGGAGACCCAGTACTTC